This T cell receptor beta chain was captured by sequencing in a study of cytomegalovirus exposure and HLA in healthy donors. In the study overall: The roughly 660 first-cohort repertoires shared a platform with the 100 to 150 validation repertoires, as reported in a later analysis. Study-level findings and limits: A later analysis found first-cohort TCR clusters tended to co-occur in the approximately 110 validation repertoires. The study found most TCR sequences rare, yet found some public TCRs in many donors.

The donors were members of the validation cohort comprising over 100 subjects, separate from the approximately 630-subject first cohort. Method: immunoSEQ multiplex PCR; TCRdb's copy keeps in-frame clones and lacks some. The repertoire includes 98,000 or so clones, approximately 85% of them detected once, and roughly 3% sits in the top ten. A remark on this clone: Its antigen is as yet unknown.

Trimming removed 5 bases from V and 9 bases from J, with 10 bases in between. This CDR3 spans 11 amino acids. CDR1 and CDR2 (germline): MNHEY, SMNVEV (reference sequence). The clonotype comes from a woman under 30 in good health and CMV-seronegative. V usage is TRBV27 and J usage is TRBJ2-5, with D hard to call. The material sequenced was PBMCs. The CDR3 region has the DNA TGTGCCAGCAGTGCCCATGAGGCCCAGTACTTC. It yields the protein CASSAHEAQYF.